The text below deals with one T cell receptor beta chain. Its antigen is unknown. This sample is drawn from a study of cytomegalovirus exposure and HLA in healthy donors. The PCR used 60 Vbeta and 13 Jbeta primers. TCRdb's copy holds only in-frame clones and misses some; the assay was immunoSEQ multiplex PCR. The profile shows some 170,000 clones, 77% of them singletons. Study results and caveats: Accurate prediction of HLA-A and HLA-B alleles (for most subjects) was reportedly achieved from TCR beta sequences.

The CDR3 is 15 amino acids. The V gene end was trimmed by 2 bases and the J gene end by 8 bases; junction bases not matched to a gene: 7. Per the germline V gene, CDR1 is MNHEY and CDR2 is SMNVEV (reference sequence). The chain employs TRBV27 and TRBJ1-4, with 8 bases fitting TRBD1. The receptor was isolated from a woman aged 30 to 39 in good health and CMV-seronegative. The material sequenced was PBMCs. The CDR3 coding sequence is TGTGCCAGCAGTTTAGGGCAGGGGGCGACGGAAAAACTGTTTTTT. Protein sequence: CASSLGQGATEKLFF.